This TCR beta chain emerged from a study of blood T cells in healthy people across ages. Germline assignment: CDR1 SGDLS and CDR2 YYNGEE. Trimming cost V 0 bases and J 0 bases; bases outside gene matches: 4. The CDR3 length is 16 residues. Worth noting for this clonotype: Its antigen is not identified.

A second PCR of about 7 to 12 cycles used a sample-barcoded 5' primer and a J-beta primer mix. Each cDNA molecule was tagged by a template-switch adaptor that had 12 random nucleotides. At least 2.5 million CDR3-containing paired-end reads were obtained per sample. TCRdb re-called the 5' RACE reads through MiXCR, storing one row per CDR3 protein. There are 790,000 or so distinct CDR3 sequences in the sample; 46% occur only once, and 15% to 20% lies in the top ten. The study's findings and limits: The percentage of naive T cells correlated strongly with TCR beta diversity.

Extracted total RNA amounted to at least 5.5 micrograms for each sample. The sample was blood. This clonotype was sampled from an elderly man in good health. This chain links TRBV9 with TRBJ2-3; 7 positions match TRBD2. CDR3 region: CASSVVASGSTDTQYF. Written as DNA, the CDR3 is TGTGCCAGCAGCGTAGTGGCTAGCGGTAGCACAGATACGCAGTATTTT. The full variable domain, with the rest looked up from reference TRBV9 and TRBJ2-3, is DSGVTQTPKHLITATGQRVTLRCSPRSGDLSVYWYQQSLDQGLQFLIQYYNGEERAKGNILERFSAQQFPDLHSELNLSSLELGDSALYFCASSVVASGSTDTQYFGPGTRLTVL.